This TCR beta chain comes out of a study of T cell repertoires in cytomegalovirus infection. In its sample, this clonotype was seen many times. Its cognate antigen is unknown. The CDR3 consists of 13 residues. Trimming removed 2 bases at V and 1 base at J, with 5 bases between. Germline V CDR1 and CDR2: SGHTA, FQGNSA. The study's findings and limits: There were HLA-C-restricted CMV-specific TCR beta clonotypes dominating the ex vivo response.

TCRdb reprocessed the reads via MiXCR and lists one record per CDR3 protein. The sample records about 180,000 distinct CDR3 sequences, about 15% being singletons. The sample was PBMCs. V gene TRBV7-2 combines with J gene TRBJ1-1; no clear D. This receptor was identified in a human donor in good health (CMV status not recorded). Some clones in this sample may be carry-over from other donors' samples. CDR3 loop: CASSLQENTEAFF. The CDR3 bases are TGTGCCAGCAGCTTACAGGAGAACACTGAAGCTTTCTTT.